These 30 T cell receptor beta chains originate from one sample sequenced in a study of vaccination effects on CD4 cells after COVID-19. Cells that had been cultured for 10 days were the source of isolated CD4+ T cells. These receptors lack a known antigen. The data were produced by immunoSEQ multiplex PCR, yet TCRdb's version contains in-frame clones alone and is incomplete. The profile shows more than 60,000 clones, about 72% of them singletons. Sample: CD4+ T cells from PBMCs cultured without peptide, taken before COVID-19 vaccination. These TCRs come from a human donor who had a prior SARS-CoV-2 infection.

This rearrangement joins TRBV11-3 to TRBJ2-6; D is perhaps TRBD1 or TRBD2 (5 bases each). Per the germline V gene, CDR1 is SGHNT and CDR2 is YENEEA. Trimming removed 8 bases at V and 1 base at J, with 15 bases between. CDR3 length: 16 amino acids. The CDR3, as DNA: TGTGCCAGCTACGGGACGCAGTCGTCTGGGGCCAACGTCCTGACTTTC. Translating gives CASYGTQSSGANVLTF. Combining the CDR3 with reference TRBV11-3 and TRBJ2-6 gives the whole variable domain EAGVVQSPRYKIIEKKQPVAFWCNPISGHNTLYWYLQNLGQGPELLIRYENEEAVDDSQLPKDRFSAERLKGVDSTLKIQPAELGDSAVYLCASYGTQSSGANVLTFGAGSRLTVL.

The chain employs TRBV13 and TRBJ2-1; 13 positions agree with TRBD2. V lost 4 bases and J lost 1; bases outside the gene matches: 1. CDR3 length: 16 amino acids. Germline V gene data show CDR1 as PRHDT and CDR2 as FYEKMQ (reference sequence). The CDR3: CASSWGLAGSYNEQFF. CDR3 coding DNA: TGTGCCAGCAGCTGGGGACTAGCGGGATCCTACAATGAGCAGTTCTTC.

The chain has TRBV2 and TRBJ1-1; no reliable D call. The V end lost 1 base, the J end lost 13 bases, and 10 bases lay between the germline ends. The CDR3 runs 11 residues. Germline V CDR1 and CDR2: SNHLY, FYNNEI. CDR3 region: CASSEGRPGFF. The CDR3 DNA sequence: TGTGCCAGCAGTGAAGGTCGGCCGGGTTTCTTT.

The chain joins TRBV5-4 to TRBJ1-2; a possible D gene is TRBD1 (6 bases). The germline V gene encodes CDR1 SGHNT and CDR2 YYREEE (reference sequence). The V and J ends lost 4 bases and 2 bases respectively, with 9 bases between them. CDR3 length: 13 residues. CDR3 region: CASSMTGNYGYTF. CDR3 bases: TGTGCCAGCAGCATGACAGGAAACTATGGCTACACCTTC. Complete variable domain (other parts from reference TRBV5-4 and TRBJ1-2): ETGVTQSPTHLIKTRGQQVTLRCSSQSGHNTVSWYQQALGQGPQFIFQYYREEENGRGNFPPRFSGLQFPNYSSELNVNALELDDSALYLCASSMTGNYGYTFGSGTRLTVV.

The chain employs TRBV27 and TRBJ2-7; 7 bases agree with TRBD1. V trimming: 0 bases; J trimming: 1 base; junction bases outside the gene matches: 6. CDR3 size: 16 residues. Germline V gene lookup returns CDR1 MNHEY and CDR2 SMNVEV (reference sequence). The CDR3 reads CASSLSLGDSSYEQYF. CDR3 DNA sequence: TGTGCCAGCAGTTTATCTCTCGGGGACAGTTCCTACGAGCAGTACTTC.

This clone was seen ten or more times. The CDR3 nucleotides read TGTGCCAGCAGCTTTAGCGGGCAACGGGACAGGGGGCTTGAGCAGTTCTTC. Protein product: CASSFSGQRDRGLEQFF. The gene calls are TRBV11-3 and TRBJ2-1; 12 bases fit TRBD1. Germline V gene sequence: CDR1 SGHNT, CDR2 YENEEA. V lost 3 bases, J lost 9 bases, and 12 bases stayed unmatched. CDR3 length: 17 amino acids.

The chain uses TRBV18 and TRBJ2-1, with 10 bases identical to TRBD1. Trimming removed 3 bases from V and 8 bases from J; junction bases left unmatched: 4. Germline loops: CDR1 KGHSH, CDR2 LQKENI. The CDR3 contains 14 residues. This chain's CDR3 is CASSPGTGVHEQFF. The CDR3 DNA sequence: TGTGCCAGCTCACCCGGGACAGGGGTCCATGAGCAGTTCTTC.

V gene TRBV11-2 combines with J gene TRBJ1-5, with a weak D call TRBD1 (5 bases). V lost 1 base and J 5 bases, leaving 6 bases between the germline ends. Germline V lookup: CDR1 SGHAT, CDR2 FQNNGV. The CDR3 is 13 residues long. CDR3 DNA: TGTGCCAGCAGCTTAGTGGGGGATCAGCCCCAGCATTTT. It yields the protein CASSLVGDQPQHF.

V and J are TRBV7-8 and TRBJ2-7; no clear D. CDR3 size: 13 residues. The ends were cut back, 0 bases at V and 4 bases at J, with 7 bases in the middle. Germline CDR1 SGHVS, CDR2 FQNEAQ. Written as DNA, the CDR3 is TGTGCCAGCAGCTTAGCGCTTTTTTACGAGCAGTACTTC. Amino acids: CASSLALFYEQYF.

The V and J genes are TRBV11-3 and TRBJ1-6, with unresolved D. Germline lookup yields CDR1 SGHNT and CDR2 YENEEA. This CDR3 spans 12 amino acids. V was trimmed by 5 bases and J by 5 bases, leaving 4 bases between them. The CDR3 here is CASSTNNSPLHF. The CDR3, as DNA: TGTGCCAGCAGCACCAATAATTCACCCCTCCACTTT.

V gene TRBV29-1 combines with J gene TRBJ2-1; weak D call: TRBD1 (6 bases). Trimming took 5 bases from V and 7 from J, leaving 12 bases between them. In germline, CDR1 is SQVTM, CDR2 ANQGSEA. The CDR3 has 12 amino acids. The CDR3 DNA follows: TGCAGCGTTATTGGACAGTGGAATGAGCAGTTCTTC. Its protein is CSVIGQWNEQFF.

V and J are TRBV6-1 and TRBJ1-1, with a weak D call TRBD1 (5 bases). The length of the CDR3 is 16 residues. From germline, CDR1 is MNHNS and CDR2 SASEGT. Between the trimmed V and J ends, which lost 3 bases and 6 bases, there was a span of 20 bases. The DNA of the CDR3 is TGTGCCAGCAGTGAGTACGGTAGGGCAGGGAGCCCTGAAGCTTTCTTT. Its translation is CASSEYGRAGSPEAFF.

CDR3 amino acids: CASSPSRPGNTEAFF. The CDR3 DNA reads TGTGCCAGTAGTCCATCCCGCCCGGGCAACACTGAAGCTTTCTTT. The V call is TRBV19, the J call TRBJ1-1; D not certain. Germline V gene lookup returns CDR1 LNHDA and CDR2 SQIVND (reference sequence). Deletions cut 5 bases from V and 2 bases from J, with 15 bases between. The CDR3 covers 15 residues.

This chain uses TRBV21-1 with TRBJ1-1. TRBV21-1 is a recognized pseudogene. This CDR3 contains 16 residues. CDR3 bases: TGTGCCAGCAGCCTGGTTGCCTCTCTGATGAACACTGAAGCTTTCTTT. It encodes CASSLVASLMNTEAFF.

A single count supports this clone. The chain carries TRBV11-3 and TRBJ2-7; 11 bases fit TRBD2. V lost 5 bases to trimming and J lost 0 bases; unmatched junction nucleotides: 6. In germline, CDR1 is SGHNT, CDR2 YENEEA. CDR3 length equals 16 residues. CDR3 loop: CASSPRGTSGSYEQYF. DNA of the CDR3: TGTGCCAGCAGCCCCCGGGGGACTAGCGGCTCCTACGAGCAGTACTTC. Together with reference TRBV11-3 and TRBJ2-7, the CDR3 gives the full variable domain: EAGVVQSPRYKIIEKKQPVAFWCNPISGHNTLYWYLQNLGQGPELLIRYENEEAVDDSQLPKDRFSAERLKGVDSTLKIQPAELGDSAVYLCASSPRGTSGSYEQYFGPGTRLTVT.

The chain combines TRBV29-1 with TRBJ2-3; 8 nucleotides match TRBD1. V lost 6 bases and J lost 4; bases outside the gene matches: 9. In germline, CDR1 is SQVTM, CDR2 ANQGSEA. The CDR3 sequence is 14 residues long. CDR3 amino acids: CSVRLGQGADTQYF. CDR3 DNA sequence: TGCAGCGTCCGGCTCGGACAGGGAGCAGATACGCAGTATTTT.

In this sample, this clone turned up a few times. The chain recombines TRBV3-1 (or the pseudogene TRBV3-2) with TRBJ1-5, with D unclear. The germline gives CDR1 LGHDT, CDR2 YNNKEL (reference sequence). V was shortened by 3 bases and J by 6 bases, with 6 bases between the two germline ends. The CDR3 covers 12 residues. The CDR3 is CASSQGLQPQHF. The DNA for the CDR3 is TGTGCCAGCAGCCAGGGTCTTCAGCCCCAGCATTTT.

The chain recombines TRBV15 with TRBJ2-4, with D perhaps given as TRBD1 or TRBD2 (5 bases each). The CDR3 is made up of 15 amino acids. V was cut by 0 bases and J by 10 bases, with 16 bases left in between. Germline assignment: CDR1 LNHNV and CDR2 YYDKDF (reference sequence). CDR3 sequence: CATSRDKGGGGIQYF. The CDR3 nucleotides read TGTGCCACCAGCAGAGATAAGGGCGGTGGGGGAATTCAGTACTTC.

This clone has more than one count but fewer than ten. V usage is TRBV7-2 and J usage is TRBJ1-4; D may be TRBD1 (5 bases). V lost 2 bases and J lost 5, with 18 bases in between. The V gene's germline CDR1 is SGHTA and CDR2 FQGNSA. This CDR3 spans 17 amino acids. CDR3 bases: TGTGCCAGCAGCTTACAGGACCGGGGGACCGGCAATGAAAAACTGTTTTTT. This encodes CASSLQDRGTGNEKLFF.

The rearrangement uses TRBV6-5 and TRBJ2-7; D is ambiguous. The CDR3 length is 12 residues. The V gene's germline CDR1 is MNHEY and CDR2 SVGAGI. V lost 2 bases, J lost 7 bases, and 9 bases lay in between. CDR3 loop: CASSYPKGEQYF. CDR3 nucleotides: TGTGCCAGCAGTTACCCGAAGGGAGAGCAGTACTTC.

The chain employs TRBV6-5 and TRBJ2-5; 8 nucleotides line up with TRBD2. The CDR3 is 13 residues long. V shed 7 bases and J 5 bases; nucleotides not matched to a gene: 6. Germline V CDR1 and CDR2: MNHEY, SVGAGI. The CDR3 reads CASTGLAVETQYF. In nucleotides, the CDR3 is TGTGCCAGCACAGGACTAGCCGTCGAGACCCAGTACTTC.

The CDR3 DNA follows: TGTGCCACCAGTGATTTGGCGGGAGGTATCCAAGAGACCCAGTACTTC. Its protein is CATSDLAGGIQETQYF. This chain uses TRBV24-1 with TRBJ2-5, with 8 nucleotides matching TRBD2. The CDR3 covers 16 residues. CDR1 and CDR2 (germline): KGHDR, SFDVKD. V was clipped by 0 bases and J by 1 base; unmatched bases: 3.

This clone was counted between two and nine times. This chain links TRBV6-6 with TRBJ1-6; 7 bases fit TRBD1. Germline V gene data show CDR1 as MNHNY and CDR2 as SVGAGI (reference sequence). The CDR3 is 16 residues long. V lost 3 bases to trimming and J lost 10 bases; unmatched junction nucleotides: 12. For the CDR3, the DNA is TGTGCCAGCAGTTATCAGGGATGGAGGGGGCGGTCACCCCTCCACTTT. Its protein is CASSYQGWRGRSPLHF.

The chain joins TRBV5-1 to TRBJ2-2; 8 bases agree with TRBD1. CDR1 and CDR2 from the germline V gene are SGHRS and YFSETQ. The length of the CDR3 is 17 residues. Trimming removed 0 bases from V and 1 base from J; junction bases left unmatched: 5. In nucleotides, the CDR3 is TGCGCCAGCAGCTTGGCGATTGGACAGGGGAACACCGGGGAGCTGTTTTTT. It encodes CASSLAIGQGNTGELFF.

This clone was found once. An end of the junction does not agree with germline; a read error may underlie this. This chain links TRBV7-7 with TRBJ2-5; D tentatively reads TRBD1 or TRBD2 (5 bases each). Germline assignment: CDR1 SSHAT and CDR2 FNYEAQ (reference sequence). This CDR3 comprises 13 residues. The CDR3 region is CASSLANRDEKYF. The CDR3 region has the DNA TGTGCTAGCAGCTTAGCAAACCGGGACGAAAAGTACTTC.

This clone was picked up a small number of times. CDR3 protein: CASSGDRGGNTEAFF. The CDR3 nucleotides are TGTGCCAGCAGCGGGGACAGGGGAGGTAACACTGAAGCTTTCTTT. V gene TRBV7-9 combines with J gene TRBJ1-1, with 10 positions matching TRBD1. V was clipped by 5 bases and J by 2 bases; unmatched bases: 5. The CDR3 runs 15 residues. Germline V gives CDR1 SEHNR, CDR2 FQNEAQ (reference sequence).

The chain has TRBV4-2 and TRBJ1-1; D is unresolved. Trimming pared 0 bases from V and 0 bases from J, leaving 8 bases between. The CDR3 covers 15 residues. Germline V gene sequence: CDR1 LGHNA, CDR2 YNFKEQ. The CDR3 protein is CASSQDIHMNTEAFF. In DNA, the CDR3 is TGTGCCAGCAGCCAAGATATACACATGAACACTGAAGCTTTCTTT.

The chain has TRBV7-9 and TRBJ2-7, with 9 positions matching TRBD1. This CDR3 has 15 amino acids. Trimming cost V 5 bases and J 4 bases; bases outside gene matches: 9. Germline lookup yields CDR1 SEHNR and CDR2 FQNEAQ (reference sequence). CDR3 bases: TGTGCCAGCAGCACCCCGGGACAGGGAACATACGAGCAGTACTTC. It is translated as CASSTPGQGTYEQYF.

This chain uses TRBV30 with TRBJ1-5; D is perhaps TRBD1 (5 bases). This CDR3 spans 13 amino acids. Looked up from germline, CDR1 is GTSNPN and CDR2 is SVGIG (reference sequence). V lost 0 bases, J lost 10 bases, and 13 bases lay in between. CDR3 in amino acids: CAWSVNLGDPQHF. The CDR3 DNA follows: TGTGCCTGGAGTGTTAACCTGGGGGATCCCCAGCATTTT.

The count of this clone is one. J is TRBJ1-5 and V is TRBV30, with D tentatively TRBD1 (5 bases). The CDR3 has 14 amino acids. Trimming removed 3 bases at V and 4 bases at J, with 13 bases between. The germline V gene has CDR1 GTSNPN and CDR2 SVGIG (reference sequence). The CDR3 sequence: CAWSPGPTNQPQHF. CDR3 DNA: TGTGCCTGGAGCCCGGGACCGACGAATCAGCCCCAGCATTTT.